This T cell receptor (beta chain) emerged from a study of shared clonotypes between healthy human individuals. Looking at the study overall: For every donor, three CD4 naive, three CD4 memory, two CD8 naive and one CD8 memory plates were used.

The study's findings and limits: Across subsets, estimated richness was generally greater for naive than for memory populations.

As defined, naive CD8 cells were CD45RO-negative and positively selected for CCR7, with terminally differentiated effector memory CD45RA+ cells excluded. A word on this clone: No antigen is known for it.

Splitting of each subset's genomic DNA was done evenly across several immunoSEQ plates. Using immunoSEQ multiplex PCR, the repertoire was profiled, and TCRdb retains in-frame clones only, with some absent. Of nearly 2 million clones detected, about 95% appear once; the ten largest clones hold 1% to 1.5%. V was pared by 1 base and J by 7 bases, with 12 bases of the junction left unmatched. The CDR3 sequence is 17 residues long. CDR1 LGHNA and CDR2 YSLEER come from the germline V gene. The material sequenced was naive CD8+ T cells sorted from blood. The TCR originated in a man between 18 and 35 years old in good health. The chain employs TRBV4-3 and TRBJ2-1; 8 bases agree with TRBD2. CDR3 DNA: TGCGCCAGCAGCCAAGCCTGGGAGTTTAGCGGGAAAAATGAGCAGTTCTTC. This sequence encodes CASSQAWEFSGKNEQFF.